Below, 10 T cell receptor beta chains from the same sample are listed, as sequenced in a study of blood T cell repertoires in COVID-19. Assay used: immunoSEQ multiplex PCR; TCRdb lists only in-frame clones, some missing. The sample yields about 330,000 clones, approximately 90% seen once. The sequenced material came from peripheral blood. The source of these receptors is a woman in her forties or fifties with active or convalescent COVID-19.

This clone has just one count. The CDR3 bases are TGTGCCAGCAGTGAACTCATCCCAGGGAGGATGTATGGCTACACCTTC. Amino acid sequence: CASSELIPGRMYGYTF. The chain combines TRBV25-1 with TRBJ1-2; tentative D call: TRBD1 (5 bases). CDR1 and CDR2 (germline): MGHDK, SYGVNS. CDR3 length equals 16 residues. Trimming left V 2 bases short and J 5 bases short, with 18 bases between.

The table lists this clone with a count of one. The chain employs TRBV7-3 and TRBJ2-3, with 8 positions matching TRBD2. This CDR3 region has 13 residues. Trimming took 4 bases from V and 4 from J; bases not matched to a gene: 1. Germline loops: CDR1 SGHTA, CDR2 FQGTGA. CDR3 bases: TGTGCCAGCAGCTCGGGAGGGGCAGATACGCAGTATTTT. Translating gives CASSSGGADTQYF. Together with reference TRBV7-3 and TRBJ2-3, the CDR3 gives the full variable domain: GAGVSQTPSNKVTEKGKYVELRCDPISGHTALYWYRQSLGQGPEFLIYFQGTGAADDSGLPNDRFFAVRPEGSVSTLKIQRTERGDSAVYLCASSSGGADTQYFGPGTRLTVL.

The chain joins TRBV15 to TRBJ2-7; D ambiguous. The CDR3 totals 13 residues. Germline-derived CDR1 and CDR2 are LNHNV and YYDKDF (reference sequence). The V end was cut by 1 base, the J end by 5 bases, with 9 bases between. CDR3 residues: CATSRVSQNEQYF. The CDR3 bases are TGTGCCACCAGCAGAGTGTCCCAAAACGAGCAGTACTTC.

This sequence joins TRBV4-3 and TRBJ1-6, with TRBD1 matching 8 bases. Germline values: CDR1 LGHNA, CDR2 YSLEER. Germline trimming cut 4 bases from V and 7 bases from J; bases unmatched to any gene: 6. The CDR3 loop spans 15 amino acids. This CDR3 reads CASSRDRGSNSPLHF. The CDR3 DNA reads TGCGCCAGCAGCCGAGACAGGGGCTCGAATTCACCCCTCCACTTT.

V and J are TRBV28 and TRBJ2-7; D ambiguous. The V gene's germline CDR1 is MDHEN and CDR2 SYDVKM. Trimming took off 2 bases at V and 4 bases at J, with 15 bases between the two ends. This CDR3 comprises 15 residues. This CDR3 reads CASSLMSSRAYEQYF. In DNA, the CDR3 is TGTGCCAGCAGTTTAATGTCGTCCCGCGCGTACGAGCAGTACTTC.

This clone showed up just once. V is TRBV10-3 and J is TRBJ1-1; D is unclear. The ends were cut back, 0 bases at V and 0 bases at J, with 5 bases in the middle. Germline CDR1 reads ENHRY; CDR2 reads SYGVKD. CDR3 length: 14 residues. The CDR3 DNA reads as TGTGCCATCAGTGAGTCGTCCTTGAACACTGAAGCTTTCTTT. Translation gives CAISESSLNTEAFF.

In DNA form, the CDR3 reads TGTGCCAGCAGCTCAGGTCTTCCCTCCTACGAGCAGTACTTC. Residues: CASSSGLPSYEQYF. V usage is TRBV6-6 and J usage is TRBJ2-7; no clear D. This CDR3 has 14 residues. V lost 6 bases to trimming and J lost 0 bases, with 12 bases between them. Germline CDR1 is MNHNY and CDR2 is SVGAGI (reference sequence).

This clone was picked up one time. CDR3: CASSPLAGTNTGELFF. In DNA, the CDR3 is TGTGCCAGCTCACCATTAGCAGGGACGAACACCGGGGAGCTGTTTTTT. This sequence joins TRBV18 and TRBJ2-2; D is perhaps TRBD1 (5 bases). The CDR3 spans 16 residues. Germline assignment: CDR1 KGHSH and CDR2 LQKENI. V shed 2 bases and J shed 0 bases, with 10 bases lying between them.

The chain uses TRBV7-2 and TRBJ1-5; D is perhaps TRBD1 (5 bases). Trimming stripped 1 base from V and 7 bases from J, with 20 bases between. The CDR3 is 17 residues long. CDR1 is SGHTA and CDR2 is FQGNSA in the germline V gene. The chain's CDR3 is CASSLVGLSGQGQPQHF. The CDR3 DNA follows: TGTGCCAGCAGCTTAGTAGGGCTCTCAGGGCAAGGGCAGCCCCAGCATTTT. The complete variable domain, with remaining parts taken from reference TRBV7-2 and TRBJ1-5, reads GAGVSQSPSNKVTEKGKDVELRCDPISGHTALYWYRQSLGQGLEFLIYFQGNSAPDKSGLPSDRFSAERTGGSVSTLTIQRTQQEDSAVYLCASSLVGLSGQGQPQHFGDGTRLSIL.

The chain links TRBV2 to TRBJ2-7; TRBD1 matches 9 bases. This CDR3 region has 12 residues. Looked up from germline, CDR1 is SNHLY and CDR2 is FYNNEI. V was pared by 6 bases and J by 5 bases, with 2 bases of the junction left unmatched. The CDR3 sequence is CASRGTGNEQYF. DNA for the CDR3: TGTGCCAGCAGAGGGACAGGGAACGAGCAGTACTTC.